This entry lists 18 T cell receptor beta chains sequenced from one sample in a study of blood T cell repertoires in COVID-19. Repertoires were generated with immunoSEQ multiplex PCR, while TCRdb's copy carries only in-frame clones and drops some. The top ten clones hold approximately 3% of a sample with fewer than 30,000 clones, 92% of them seen once. Sequences were obtained from peripheral blood. The source of these receptors is a human donor in a cohort sampled during active COVID-19.

The J gene is TRBJ2-3, the V gene TRBV11-2, with 8 positions matching TRBD2. The CDR3 is 14 residues long. The trim removed 4 bases at V and 2 bases at J, leaving 2 bases unmatched. The germline CDR1 and CDR2 sequences are SGHAT and FQNNGV. CDR3: CASSYGGATDTQYF. Here the CDR3 DNA reads TGTGCCAGCAGCTACGGGGGGGCCACAGATACGCAGTATTTT. The full variable domain, with the rest looked up from reference TRBV11-2 and TRBJ2-3, is EAGVAQSPRYKIIEKRQSVAFWCNPISGHATLYWYQQILGQGPKLLIQFQNNGVVDDSQLPKDRFSAERLKGVDSTLKIQPAKLEDSAVYLCASSYGGATDTQYFGPGTRLTVL.

The V gene is TRBV11-1, the J gene TRBJ2-5, with 7 positions matching TRBD2. CDR1 is SGHAT and CDR2 is FQDESV in the germline V gene (reference sequence). Trimming cost V 6 bases and J 3 bases; bases outside gene matches: 10. This CDR3 spans 15 amino acids. The CDR3 DNA reads as TGTGCCAGCAGGTTATCGGGGGGACCAAAAGAGACCCAGTACTTC. Encoded protein: CASRLSGGPKETQYF.

V and J are TRBV6-5 and TRBJ1-1, with D unclear. Looked up from germline, CDR1 is MNHEY and CDR2 is SVGAGI. CDR3 size: 14 residues. Trimming took off 5 bases at V and 1 base at J, with 11 bases between the two ends. The CDR3 DNA reads as TGTGCCAGCAGTCATAACGGGGAGAACACTGAAGCTTTCTTT. Amino acids: CASSHNGENTEAFF.

The chain is built from TRBV7-3 and TRBJ2-3; possibly TRBD1 for D (6 bases). Looked up from germline, CDR1 is SGHTA and CDR2 is FQGTGA. The V gene lost 6 bases and the J gene lost 6 bases, with 19 bases spanning the gap. CDR3 length: 15 residues. As DNA, the CDR3 is TGTGCCAGCAGTCAATTGGGGGCGCAGGCGGATACGCAGTATTTT. Its protein is CASSQLGAQADTQYF.

The V gene is TRBV5-1, the J gene TRBJ1-2, with TRBD1 matching over 7 bases. The germline gives CDR1 SGHRS, CDR2 YFSETQ. The junction had 10 bases not matched to a gene; V was cut back by 4 bases and J by 4 bases. This CDR3 contains 15 residues. The CDR3 DNA is TGCGCCAGCAGCCCAACCGAGGGGGCGGCCTATGGCTACACCTTC. Protein product: CASSPTEGAAYGYTF.

V and J are TRBV12-3 or TRBV12-4 and TRBJ1-1; D is undetermined. This CDR3 spans 13 amino acids. Between the trimmed V and J ends, which lost 2 bases and 5 bases, there was a span of 9 bases. The CDR3 nucleotides are TGTGCCAGCAGTTTATTTGCCGGTACTGAAGCTTTCTTT. Protein: CASSLFAGTEAFF.

This sequence joins TRBV18 and TRBJ2-3; tentatively, D is TRBD2 (6 bases). The length of the CDR3 is 15 residues. Germline V gives CDR1 KGHSH, CDR2 LQKENI. Trimming stripped 5 bases from V and 0 bases from J, with 12 bases between. The CDR3: CASSLAGTSTDTQYF. The CDR3 DNA follows: TGTGCCAGCTCATTAGCCGGGACTAGCACAGATACGCAGTATTTT.

The chain joins TRBV5-1 to TRBJ1-1, with D unresolved. Trimming took off 2 bases at V and 7 bases at J, with 15 bases between the two ends. Germline V gene data show CDR1 as SGHRS and CDR2 as YFSETQ. The CDR3 is 14 residues long. The CDR3 loop reads CASSFRRGADEAFF. The CDR3 bases are TGCGCCAGCAGCTTCCGGCGGGGTGCGGATGAAGCTTTCTTT.

V usage is TRBV19 and J usage is TRBJ2-2; no definite D call. This CDR3 region has 13 residues. Germline V CDR1 and CDR2: LNHDA, SQIVND (reference sequence). V was pared by 3 bases and J by 2 bases, with 4 bases between. CDR3 residues: CASSILNTGELFF. The CDR3, as DNA: TGTGCCAGTAGTATTTTAAACACCGGGGAGCTGTTTTTT. Combining the CDR3 with reference TRBV19 and TRBJ2-2 gives the whole variable domain DGGITQSPKYLFRKEGQNVTLSCEQNLNHDAMYWYRQDPGQGLRLIYYSQIVNDFQKGDIAEGYSVSREKKESFPLTVTSAQKNPTAFYLCASSILNTGELFFGEGSRLTVL.

The chain is built from TRBV6-5 and TRBJ2-7; perhaps TRBD2 as D (5 bases). Germline V gene sequence: CDR1 MNHEY, CDR2 SVGAGI. V lost 5 bases to trimming and J lost 2 bases, with 13 bases between them. The CDR3 is 14 amino acids. CDR3 bases: TGTGCCAGCAGTATAGGTTACGGGGCCTACGAGCAGTACGTC. Translated, it gives CASSIGYGAYEQYV.

The V and J genes are TRBV7-3 and TRBJ2-7, with 9 bases fitting TRBD1. The trim removed 2 bases at V and 2 bases at J, leaving 4 bases unmatched. Germline lookup yields CDR1 SGHTA and CDR2 FQGTGA. The CDR3 is made up of 15 amino acids. The CDR3 coding sequence is TGTGCCAGCAGCTTAGGGACAGGGTCTACCTACGAGCAGTACTTC. Protein product: CASSLGTGSTYEQYF. The entire variable domain, with the rest obtained from reference TRBV7-3 and TRBJ2-7, is as follows: GAGVSQTPSNKVTEKGKYVELRCDPISGHTALYWYRQSLGQGPEFLIYFQGTGAADDSGLPNDRFFAVRPEGSVSTLKIQRTERGDSAVYLCASSLGTGSTYEQYFGPGTRLTVT.

The V call is TRBV2, the J call TRBJ1-1, with D perhaps TRBD1 (6 bases). V shed 4 bases and J shed 0 bases, with 18 bases lying between them. The V gene's germline CDR1 is SNHLY and CDR2 FYNNEI. The CDR3 spans 17 residues. The CDR3 DNA is TGTGCCAGCAGTGGTATCAGGCAGGGGATGATGAACACTGAAGCTTTCTTT. Residues: CASSGIRQGMMNTEAFF.

This chain joins TRBV28 and TRBJ1-4; D might be TRBD1 (6 bases). Trimming left V 5 bases short and J 1 base short, with 8 bases between. Germline V lookup: CDR1 MDHEN, CDR2 SYDVKM. This CDR3 region has 14 residues. This chain's CDR3 is CASSPGVTNEKLFF. The DNA of the CDR3 is TGTGCCAGCAGTCCAGGGGTAACTAATGAAAAACTGTTTTTT.

This CDR3 is CASTTGLNTIYF. The CDR3 nucleotides are TGTGCCAGCACGACAGGGTTAAACACCATATATTTT. J is TRBJ1-3 and V is TRBV6-6; TRBD1 matches 7 bases. V shed 7 bases and J 6 bases; nucleotides not matched to a gene: 3. The germline CDR1 and CDR2 sequences are MNHNY and SVGAGI (reference sequence). This CDR3 contains 12 residues.

The genes are TRBV6-5 and TRBJ1-1; D might be TRBD1 (5 bases). Germline V lookup: CDR1 MNHEY, CDR2 SVGAGI. Trimming pared 2 bases from V and 3 bases from J, leaving 10 bases between. The CDR3 extends over 14 amino acids. The CDR3 loop is CASSYRGWDTEAFF. In DNA form, the CDR3 reads TGTGCCAGCAGTTACCGGGGGTGGGACACTGAAGCTTTCTTT.

The V gene is TRBV29-1, the J gene TRBJ2-2; the D gene is possibly TRBD1 (5 bases). The germline V and J ends were trimmed by 3 bases and 1 base, with 9 bases remaining between them. CDR3 length equals 14 residues. Germline loops: CDR1 SQVTM, CDR2 ANQGSEA. The chain's CDR3 is CSVEGPQNTGELFF. DNA of the CDR3: TGCAGCGTTGAGGGGCCCCAGAACACCGGGGAGCTGTTTTTT.

The chain couples TRBV9 to TRBJ1-6; possible D gene TRBD1, 6 bases. The CDR3 has 19 amino acids. CDR1 SGDLS and CDR2 YYNGEE come from the germline V gene. With 0 bases removed from V and 10 bases from J, the gap between germline ends came to 26 bases. The CDR3 protein is CASSVEGRSGSQGRSPLHF. Written as DNA, the CDR3 is TGTGCCAGCAGCGTAGAAGGCCGGTCGGGATCCCAGGGGCGATCACCCCTCCACTTT.

V gene TRBV9 combines with J gene TRBJ1-2; D perhaps matches TRBD1 (5 bases). Germline V CDR1 and CDR2: SGDLS, YYNGEE. The CDR3 sequence is 12 residues long. Trimming stripped 7 bases from V and 4 bases from J, with 11 bases between. In DNA form, the CDR3 reads TGTGCCAGCGTCGGGGACTCCTATGGCTACACCTTC. Its protein product is CASVGDSYGYTF.